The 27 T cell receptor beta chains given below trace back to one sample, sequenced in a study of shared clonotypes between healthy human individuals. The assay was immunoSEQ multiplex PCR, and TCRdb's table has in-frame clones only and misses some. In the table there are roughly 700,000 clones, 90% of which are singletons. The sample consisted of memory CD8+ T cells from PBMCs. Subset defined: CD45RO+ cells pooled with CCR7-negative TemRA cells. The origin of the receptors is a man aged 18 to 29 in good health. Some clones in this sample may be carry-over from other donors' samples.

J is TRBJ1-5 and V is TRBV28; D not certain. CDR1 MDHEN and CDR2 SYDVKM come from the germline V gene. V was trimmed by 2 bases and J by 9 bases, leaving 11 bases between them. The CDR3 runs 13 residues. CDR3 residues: CASSLLRRMPQHF. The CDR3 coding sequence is TGTGCCAGCAGTTTACTTCGGCGGATGCCCCAGCATTTT.

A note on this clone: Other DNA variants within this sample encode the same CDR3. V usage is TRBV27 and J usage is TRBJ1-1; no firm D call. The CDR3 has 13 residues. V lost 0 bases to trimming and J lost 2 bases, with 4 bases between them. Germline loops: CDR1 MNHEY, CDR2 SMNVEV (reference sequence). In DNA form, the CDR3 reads TGTGCCAGCAGTTTATCGGTTAACACTGAAGCTTTCTTT. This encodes CASSLSVNTEAFF.

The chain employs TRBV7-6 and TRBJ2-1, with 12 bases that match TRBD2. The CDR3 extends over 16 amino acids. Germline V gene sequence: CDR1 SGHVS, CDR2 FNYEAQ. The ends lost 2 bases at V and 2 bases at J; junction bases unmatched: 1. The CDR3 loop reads CASSLLAGGPYNEQFF. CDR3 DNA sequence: TGTGCCAGCAGCTTACTAGCGGGAGGGCCCTACAATGAGCAGTTCTTC.

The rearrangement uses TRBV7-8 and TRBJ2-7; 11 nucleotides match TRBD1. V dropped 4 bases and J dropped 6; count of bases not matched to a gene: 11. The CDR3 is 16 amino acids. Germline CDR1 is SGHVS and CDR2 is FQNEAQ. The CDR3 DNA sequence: TGTGCCAGCAGCTCTTCCCGGGACAGGGGGGGTTTCGAGCAGTACTTC. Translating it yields CASSSSRDRGGFEQYF.

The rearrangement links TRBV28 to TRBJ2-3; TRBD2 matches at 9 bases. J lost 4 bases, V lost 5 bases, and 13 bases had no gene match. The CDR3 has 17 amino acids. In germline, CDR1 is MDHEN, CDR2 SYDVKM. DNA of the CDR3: TGTGCCAGCAGTACCCTACTCGACGCGGGAGGGCCAGATACGCAGTATTTT. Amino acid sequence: CASSTLLDAGGPDTQYF.

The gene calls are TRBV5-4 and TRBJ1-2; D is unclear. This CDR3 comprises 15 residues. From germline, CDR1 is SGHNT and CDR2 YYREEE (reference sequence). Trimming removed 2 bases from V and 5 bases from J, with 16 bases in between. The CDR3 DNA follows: TGTGCCAGCAGCTTCCGGAGCCGGGGAGGGTATGGCTACACCTTC. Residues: CASSFRSRGGYGYTF.

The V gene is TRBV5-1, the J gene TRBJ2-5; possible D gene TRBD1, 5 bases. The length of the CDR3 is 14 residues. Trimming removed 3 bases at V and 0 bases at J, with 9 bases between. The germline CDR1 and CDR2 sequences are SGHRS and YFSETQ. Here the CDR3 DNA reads TGCGCCAGCAGCTCCCTGGACAACCAAGAGACCCAGTACTTC. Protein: CASSSLDNQETQYF.

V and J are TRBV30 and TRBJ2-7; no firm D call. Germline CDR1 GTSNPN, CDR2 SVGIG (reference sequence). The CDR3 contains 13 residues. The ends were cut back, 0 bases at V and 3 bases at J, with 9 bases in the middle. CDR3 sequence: CAWSVPGYYEQYF. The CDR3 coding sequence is TGTGCCTGGAGTGTACCGGGTTACTACGAGCAGTACTTC.

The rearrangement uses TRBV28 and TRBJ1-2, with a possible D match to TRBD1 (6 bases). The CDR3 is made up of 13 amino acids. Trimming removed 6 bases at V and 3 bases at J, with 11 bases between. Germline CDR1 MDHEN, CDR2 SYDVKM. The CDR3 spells CASRPQGYYGYTF. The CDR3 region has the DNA TGTGCCAGCAGACCACAGGGATACTATGGCTACACCTTC.

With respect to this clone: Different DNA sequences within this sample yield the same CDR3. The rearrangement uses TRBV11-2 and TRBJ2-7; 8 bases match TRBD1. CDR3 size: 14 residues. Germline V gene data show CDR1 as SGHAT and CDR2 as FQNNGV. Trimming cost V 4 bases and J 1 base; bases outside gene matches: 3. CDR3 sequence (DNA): TGTGCCAGCAGCTCCAGGACAGGGTCCTACGAGCAGTACTTC. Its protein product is CASSSRTGSYEQYF.

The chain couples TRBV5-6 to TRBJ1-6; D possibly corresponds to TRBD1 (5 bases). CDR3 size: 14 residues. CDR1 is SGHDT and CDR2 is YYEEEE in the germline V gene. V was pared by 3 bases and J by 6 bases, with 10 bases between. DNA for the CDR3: TGTGCCAGCAGCTGGGGACGGGTTAATTCACCCCTCCACTTT. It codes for CASSWGRVNSPLHF.

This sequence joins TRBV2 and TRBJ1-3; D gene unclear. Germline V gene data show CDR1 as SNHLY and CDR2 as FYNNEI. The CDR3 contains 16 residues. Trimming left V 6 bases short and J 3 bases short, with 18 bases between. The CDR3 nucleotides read TGTGCCAGCAGGGATTTTGAGGGATTGGATGGAAACACCATATATTTT. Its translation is CASRDFEGLDGNTIYF.

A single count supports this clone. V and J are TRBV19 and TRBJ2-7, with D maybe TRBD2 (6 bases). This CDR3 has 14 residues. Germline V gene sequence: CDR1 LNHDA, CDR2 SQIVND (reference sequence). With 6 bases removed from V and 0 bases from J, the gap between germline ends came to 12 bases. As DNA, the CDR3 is TGTGCCAGTAGGCCTAGCGTTACCTCCTACGAGCAGTACTTC. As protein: CASRPSVTSYEQYF.

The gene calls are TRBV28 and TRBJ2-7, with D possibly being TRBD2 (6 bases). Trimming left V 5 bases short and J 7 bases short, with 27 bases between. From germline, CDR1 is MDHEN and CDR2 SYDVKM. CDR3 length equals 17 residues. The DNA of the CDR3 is TGTGCCAGCAGTCGAACGGGGCTAGCGTCCCTCCCGGGGGAGCAGTACTTC. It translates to CASSRTGLASLPGEQYF.

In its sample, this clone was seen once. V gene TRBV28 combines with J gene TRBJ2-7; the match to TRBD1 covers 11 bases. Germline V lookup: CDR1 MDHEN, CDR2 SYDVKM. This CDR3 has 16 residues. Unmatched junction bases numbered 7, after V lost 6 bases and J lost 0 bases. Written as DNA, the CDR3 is TGTGCCAGCAGACCAACTGGGACAGGGGGCTCCTACGAGCAGTACTTC. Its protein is CASRPTGTGGSYEQYF.

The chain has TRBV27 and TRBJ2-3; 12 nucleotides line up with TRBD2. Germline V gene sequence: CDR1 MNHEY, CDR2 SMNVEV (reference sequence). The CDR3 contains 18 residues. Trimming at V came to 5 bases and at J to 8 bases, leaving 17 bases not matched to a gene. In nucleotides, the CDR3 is TGTGCCAGCAGTCTCCCCGGTCCTAGCGGGAGGGTCCCAGGTACGCAGTATTTT. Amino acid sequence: CASSLPGPSGRVPGTQYF.

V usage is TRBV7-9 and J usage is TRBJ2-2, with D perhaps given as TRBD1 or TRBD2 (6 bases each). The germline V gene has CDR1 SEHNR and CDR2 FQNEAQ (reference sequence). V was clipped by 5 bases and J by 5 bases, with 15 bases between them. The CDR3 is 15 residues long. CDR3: CASSPRGLGTGELFF. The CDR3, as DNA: TGTGCCAGCAGCCCTCGGGGGCTGGGAACCGGGGAGCTGTTTTTT.

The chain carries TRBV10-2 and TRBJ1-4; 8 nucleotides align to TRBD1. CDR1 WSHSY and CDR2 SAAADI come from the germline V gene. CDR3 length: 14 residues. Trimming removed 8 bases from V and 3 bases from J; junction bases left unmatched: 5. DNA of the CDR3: TGCGCCAGCTCATGGACAGGGCCTAATGAAAAACTGTTTTTT. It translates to CASSWTGPNEKLFF.

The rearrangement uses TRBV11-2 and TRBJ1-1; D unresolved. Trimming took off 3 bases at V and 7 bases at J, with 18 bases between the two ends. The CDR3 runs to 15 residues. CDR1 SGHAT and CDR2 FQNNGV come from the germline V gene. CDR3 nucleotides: TGTGCCAGCAGCTTCTCGGCGGGCCCCGGGGTTGAAGCTTTCTTT. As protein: CASSFSAGPGVEAFF.

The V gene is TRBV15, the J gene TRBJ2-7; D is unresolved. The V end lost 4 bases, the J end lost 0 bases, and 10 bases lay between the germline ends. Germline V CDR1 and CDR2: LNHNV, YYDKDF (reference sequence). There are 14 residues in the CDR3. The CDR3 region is CATSTFGSSYEQYF. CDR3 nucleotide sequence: TGTGCCACCAGCACTTTCGGTAGCTCCTACGAGCAGTACTTC.

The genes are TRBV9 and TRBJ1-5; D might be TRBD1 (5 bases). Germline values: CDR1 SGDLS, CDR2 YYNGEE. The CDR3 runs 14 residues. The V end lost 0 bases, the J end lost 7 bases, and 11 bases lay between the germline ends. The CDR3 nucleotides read TGTGCCAGCAGCGTAGACGGGGGTCGGCAGCCCCAGCATTTT. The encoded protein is CASSVDGGRQPQHF.

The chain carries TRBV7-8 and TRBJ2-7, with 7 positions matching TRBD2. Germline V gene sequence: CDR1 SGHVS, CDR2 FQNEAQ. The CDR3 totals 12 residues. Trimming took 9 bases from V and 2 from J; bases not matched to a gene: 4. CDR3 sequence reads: CASGAGTYEQYF. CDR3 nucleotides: TGTGCCAGTGGAGCGGGAACCTACGAGCAGTACTTC.

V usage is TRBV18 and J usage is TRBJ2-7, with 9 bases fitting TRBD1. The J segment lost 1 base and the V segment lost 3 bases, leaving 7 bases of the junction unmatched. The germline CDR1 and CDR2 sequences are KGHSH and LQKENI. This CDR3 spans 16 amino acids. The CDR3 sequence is CASSPPGTGKSYEQYF. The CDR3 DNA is TGTGCCAGCTCACCTCCCGGGACAGGGAAGTCCTACGAGCAGTACTTC.

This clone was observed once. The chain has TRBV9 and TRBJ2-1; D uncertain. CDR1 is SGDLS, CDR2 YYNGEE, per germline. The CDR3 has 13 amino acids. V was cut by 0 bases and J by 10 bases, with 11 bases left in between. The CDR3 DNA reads TGTGCCAGCAGCGTAGTCGGTTATGGGGAGCAGTTCTTC. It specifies CASSVVGYGEQFF.

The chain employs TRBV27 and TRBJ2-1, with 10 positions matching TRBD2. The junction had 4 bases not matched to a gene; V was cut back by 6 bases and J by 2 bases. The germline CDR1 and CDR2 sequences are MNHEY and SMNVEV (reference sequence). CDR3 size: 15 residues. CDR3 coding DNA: TGTGCCAGCAGGCCACTAGCGGGACCCTACAATGAGCAGTTCTTC. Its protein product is CASRPLAGPYNEQFF.

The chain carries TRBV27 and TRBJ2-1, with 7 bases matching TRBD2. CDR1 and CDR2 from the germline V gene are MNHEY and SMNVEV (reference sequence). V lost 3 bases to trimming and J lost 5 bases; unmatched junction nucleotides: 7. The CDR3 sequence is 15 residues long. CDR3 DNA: TGTGCCAGCAGTTTGGGCGGGAGCGTACACAATGAGCAGTTCTTC. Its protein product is CASSLGGSVHNEQFF.

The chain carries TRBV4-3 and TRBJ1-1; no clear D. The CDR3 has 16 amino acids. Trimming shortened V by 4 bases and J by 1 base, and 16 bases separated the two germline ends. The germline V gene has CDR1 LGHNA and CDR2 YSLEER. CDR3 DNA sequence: TGCGCCAGCAGCCCACCCGGGATAGGCGGGAACACTGAAGCTTTCTTT. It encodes CASSPPGIGGNTEAFF.